The subject of this entry is one T cell receptor (beta chain). The same CDR3 arises from other DNA sequences in this sample as well. The data derive from a study of blood T cell repertoires in COVID-19. Study in general: The study drew acute and convalescent COVID-19 samples from the United States, Italy and Spain. The analysed material was cDNA or gDNA that came from T cells, B-cell-depleted T cells, or PBMCs.

In the authors' workflow: It was from reference gene primer amplification that nucleated cell counts were estimated. Only in-frame clones appear in the TCRdb table, and some are missing; sequencing was by immunoSEQ multiplex PCR. V, J and clone size were drawn from that table, and D and trimming were deduced from the DNA. Of some 290,000 clones listed, around 81% were seen once; the top ten hold around 2.9%. The V gene end was trimmed by 3 bases and the J gene end by 4 bases; junction bases not matched to a gene: 0. Germline V lookup: CDR1 KGHSH, CDR2 LQKENI. The CDR3 runs 14 residues. This sequence originates from a woman aged 55 to 70 with active or convalescent COVID-19. The material sequenced was peripheral blood. This chain uses TRBV18 with TRBJ1-4, with 9 bases fitting TRBD1. CDR3 bases: TGTGCCAGCTCACCGGGACAGGGTAATGAAAAACTGTTTTTT. Amino acids: CASSPGQGNEKLFF.